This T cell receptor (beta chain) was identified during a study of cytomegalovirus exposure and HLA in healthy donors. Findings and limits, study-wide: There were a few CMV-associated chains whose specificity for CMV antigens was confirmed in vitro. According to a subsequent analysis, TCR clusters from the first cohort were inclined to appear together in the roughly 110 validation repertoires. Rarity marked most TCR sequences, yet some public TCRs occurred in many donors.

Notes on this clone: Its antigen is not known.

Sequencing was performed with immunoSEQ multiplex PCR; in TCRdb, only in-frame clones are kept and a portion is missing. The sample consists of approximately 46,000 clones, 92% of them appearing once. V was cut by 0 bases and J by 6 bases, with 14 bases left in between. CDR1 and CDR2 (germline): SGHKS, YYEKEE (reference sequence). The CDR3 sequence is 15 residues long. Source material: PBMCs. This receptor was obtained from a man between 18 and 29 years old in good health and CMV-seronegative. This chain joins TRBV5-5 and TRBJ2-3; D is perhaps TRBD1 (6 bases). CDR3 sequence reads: CASSLGQAFVDTQYF. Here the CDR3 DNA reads TGTGCCAGCAGCTTGGGACAGGCCTTCGTGGATACGCAGTATTTT.